A selection of T cell receptor beta chains follows, all from one sample in a study of T cell repertoires in cytomegalovirus infection. TCRdb itself ran the reads through MiXCR, one entry per CDR3 protein. The sample has a few hundred thousand distinct CDR3 sequences, about 17% seen once; the top ten hold about 12%. Sequencing was done on a sample of PBMCs. These receptors were taken from a human donor in good health (CMV status not recorded). Some clones in this sample may be carry-over from other donors' samples. Each CDR3 is given with its conserved first and last residue. The order of the fields is CDR3 protein, CDR3 DNA, D gene, V gene, clone size, J gene. D genes are given only for firm matches. Expanded clones get a size class; other rows say once, few or many, or leave the size out.

CDR3: CASSLVQGVETQYF
DNA: TGTGCCAGCAGCTTAGTTCAAGGGGTAGAGACCCAGTACTTC
D: NA
V: TRBV7-2
size: many
J: TRBJ2-5

CDR3: CASSVTSGNEQFF
DNA: TGTGCCAGCAGCGTGACTAGCGGTAATGAGCAGTTCTTC
D: TRBD2
V: TRBV7-2
size: NA
J: TRBJ2-1

CDR3: CAISRWGAHRETQYF
DNA: TGTGCCATCAGTCGGTGGGGGGCGCATAGAGAGACCCAGTACTTC
D: NA
V: TRBV10-3
size: NA
J: TRBJ2-5

CDR3: CASSFWRGGPSTDTQYF
DNA: TGTGCCAGCAGTTTCTGGCGGGGGGGCCCGAGCACAGATACGCAGTATTTT
D: TRBD2
V: TRBV12-3/TRBV12-4
size: many
J: TRBJ2-3

CDR3: CASSLMGTNTEAFF
DNA: TGTGCCAGCAGTTTAATGGGGACTAACACTGAAGCTTTCTTT
D: NA
V: TRBV12-3/TRBV12-4
size: many
J: TRBJ1-1

CDR3: CASSQRGSDTQYF
DNA: TGTGCCAGCAGCCAGAGAGGGTCAGATACGCAGTATTTT
D: NA
V: TRBV3-1
size: NA
J: TRBJ2-3

CDR3: CSAQKPLGFGYEQYF
DNA: TGCAGTGCTCAGAAACCACTTGGGTTTGGGTACGAGCAGTACTTC
D: NA
V: TRBV20-1
size: NA
J: TRBJ2-7

CDR3: CSVNTLEMGNYGYTF
DNA: TGCAGCGTCAACACCCTAGAGATGGGAAACTATGGCTACACCTTC
D: NA
V: TRBV29-1
size: few
J: TRBJ1-2

CDR3: CASSFTVHRYNEQFF
DNA: TGTGCCAGCAGTTTCACCGTACACCGATACAATGAGCAGTTCTTC
D: NA
V: TRBV11-2
size: many
J: TRBJ2-1

CDR3: CASSRGGGDNEQFF
DNA: TGTGCCAGCAGCCGGGGGGGAGGAGACAATGAGCAGTTCTTC
D: TRBD2
V: TRBV5-4
size: NA
J: TRBJ2-1

CDR3: CASSLLAGTYEQYF
DNA: TGTGCCAGCAGCTTACTAGCGGGGACCTACGAGCAGTACTTC
D: TRBD2
V: TRBV5-8
size: NA
J: TRBJ2-7

CDR3: CSARAGQSYEQYF
DNA: TGCAGTGCTAGAGCGGGACAGTCCTACGAGCAGTACTTC
D: TRBD1
V: TRBV20-1
size: few
J: TRBJ2-7

CDR3: CASCENPNSRYNEKLFF
DNA: TGTGCCAGTTGCGAAAACCCTAATTCCCGATATAATGAAAAACTGTTTTTT
D: NA
V: TRBV19
size: NA
J: TRBJ1-4

CDR3: CSAEEGQNDKAFF
DNA: TGCAGTGCTGAAGAAGGACAGAATGATAAAGCTTTCTTT
D: NA
V: TRBV20-1
size: few
J: TRBJ1-1

CDR3: CSEKQGSEYGYTF
DNA: TGCAGCGAGAAACAGGGGTCGGAGTATGGCTACACCTTC
D: TRBD1
V: TRBV20-1
size: few
J: TRBJ1-2

CDR3: CASSQRVYNSPLHF
DNA: TGTGCCAGCAGTCAACGGGTCTATAATTCACCCCTCCACTTT
D: NA
V: TRBV12-3/TRBV12-4
size: NA
J: TRBJ1-6

CDR3: CASSLLNDQPQHF
DNA: TGTGCCAGCAGTTTGCTCAACGATCAGCCCCAGCATTTT
D: NA
V: TRBV28
size: NA
J: TRBJ1-5

CDR3: CASSLVLLQGGTEAFF
DNA: TGTGCCAGCAGCTTAGTCCTCCTACAGGGCGGGACTGAAGCTTTCTTT
D: NA
V: TRBV7-8
size: many
J: TRBJ1-1

CDR3: CSARIERGAYEQYF
DNA: TGCAGTGCTAGAATCGAGCGGGGGGCCTACGAGCAGTACTTC
D: TRBD2
V: TRBV20-1
size: NA
J: TRBJ2-7